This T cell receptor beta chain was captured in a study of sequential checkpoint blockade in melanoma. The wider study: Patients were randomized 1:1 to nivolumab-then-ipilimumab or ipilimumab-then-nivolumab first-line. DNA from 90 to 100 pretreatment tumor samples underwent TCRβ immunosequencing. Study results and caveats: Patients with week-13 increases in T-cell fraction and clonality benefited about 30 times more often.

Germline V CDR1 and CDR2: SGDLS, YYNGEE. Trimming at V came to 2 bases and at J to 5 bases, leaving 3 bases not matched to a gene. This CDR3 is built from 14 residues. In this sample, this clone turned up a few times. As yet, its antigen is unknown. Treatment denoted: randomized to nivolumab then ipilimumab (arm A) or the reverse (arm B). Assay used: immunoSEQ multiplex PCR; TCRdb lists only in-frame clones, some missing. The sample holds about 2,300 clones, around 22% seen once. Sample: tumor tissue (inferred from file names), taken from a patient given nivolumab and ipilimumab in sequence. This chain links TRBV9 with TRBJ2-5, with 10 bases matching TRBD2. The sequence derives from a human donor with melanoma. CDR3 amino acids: CASSVGSGGETQYF. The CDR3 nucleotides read TGTGCCAGCAGCGTTGGTAGCGGGGGGGAGACCCAGTACTTC.